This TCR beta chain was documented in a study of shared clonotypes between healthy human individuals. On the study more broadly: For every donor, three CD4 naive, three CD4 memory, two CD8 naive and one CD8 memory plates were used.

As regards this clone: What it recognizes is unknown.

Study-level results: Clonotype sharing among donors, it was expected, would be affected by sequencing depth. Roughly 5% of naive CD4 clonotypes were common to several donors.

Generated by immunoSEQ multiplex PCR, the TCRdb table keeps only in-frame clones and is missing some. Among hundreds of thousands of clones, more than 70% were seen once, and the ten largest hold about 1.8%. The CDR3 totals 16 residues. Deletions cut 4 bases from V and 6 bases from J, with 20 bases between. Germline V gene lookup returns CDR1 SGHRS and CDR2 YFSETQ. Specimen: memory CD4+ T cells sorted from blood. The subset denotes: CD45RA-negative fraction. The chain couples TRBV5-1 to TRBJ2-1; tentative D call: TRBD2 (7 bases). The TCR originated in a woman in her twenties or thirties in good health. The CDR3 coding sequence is TGCGCCAGCAGCCCCCCAGGGGCGGGAGAGGTCAATGAGCAGTTCTTC. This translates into CASSPPGAGEVNEQFF.